This is a list of T cell receptor beta chains from one sample in a study of CD8 T cells in Susac syndrome. TCRdb reprocessed the immunoSEQ multiplex PCR reads via MiXCR and lists one record per CDR3 protein. Of 200,000 to 250,000 distinct CDR3 sequences in the sample, more than 85% were seen once. The sequenced sample was CD4+ T cells from PBMCs. The receptors were gathered from a human donor with multiple sclerosis. The CDR3 runs from the conserved cysteine through the conserved F or W. D genes are given only for firm matches. Not all rows give a size; the values are once, few, many and, for expanded clones, a class.

abundance	v_gene	j_gene	len	d_gene	CDR3nt	CDR3aa
NA	TRBV30	TRBJ2-5	13	NA	TGTGCCTGGAGTACGTCCCATCAAGAGACCCAGTACTTC	CAWSTSHQETQYF
NA	TRBV9	TRBJ1-2	14	TRBD1	TGTGCCAGCAGCGTGGGACAGGGGGCTGGTGGCTACACCTTC	CASSVGQGAGGYTF
NA	TRBV3-1	TRBJ1-2	14	NA	TGTGCCAGCAGCCAAGTGCGGGGTTCCTATGGCTACACCTTC	CASSQVRGSYGYTF
NA	TRBV12-3/TRBV12-4	TRBJ2-1	16	TRBD1	TGTGCCAGCAGTCGACCCCGGGACAGGGGTTACAATGAGCAGTTCTTC	CASSRPRDRGYNEQFF
NA	TRBV9	TRBJ2-3	15	NA	TGTGCCAGCAGCGAGGAGGCGACTAGCACAGATACGCAGTATTTT	CASSEEATSTDTQYF
few	TRBV7-3	TRBJ1-2	13	NA	TGTGCCAGCAGCCCTAGGGGGGACTATGGCTACACCTTC	CASSPRGDYGYTF
NA	TRBV6-1	TRBJ1-5	13	NA	TGTGCCAGCAGTGAAGCCCGGGAGGGAGCCCAGCATTTT	CASSEAREGAQHF
NA	TRBV29-1	TRBJ2-3	14	TRBD1	TGCAGCGTCCGGACAGGTGGGGTAACAGATACGCAGTATTTT	CSVRTGGVTDTQYF
NA	TRBV20-1	TRBJ2-5	13	NA	TGCAGTGCTAGCGATCAGGGGACCGAGACCCAGTACTTC	CSASDQGTETQYF
once	TRBV7-9	TRBJ2-1	14	TRBD2	TGTGCCAGCCAACTAGCGGGGGGATACAATGAGCAGTTCTTC	CASQLAGGYNEQFF
NA	TRBV12-5	TRBJ1-1	14	NA	TGTGCTAGTGGTTTGGGCCTCCCGAACACTGAAGCTTTCTTT	CASGLGLPNTEAFF
NA	TRBV29-1	TRBJ1-1	16	NA	TGCAGCGTTGATCCCTCAGTGGGGACTCCTAACACTGAAGCTTTCTTT	CSVDPSVGTPNTEAFF
NA	TRBV6-5	TRBJ1-3	12	NA	TGTGCCAGCAGTAGCGGCAGGGACACCATATATTTT	CASSSGRDTIYF
NA	TRBV2	TRBJ1-1	12	NA	TGTGCCAGCAGTGTACAGGACCCTGAAGCTTTCTTT	CASSVQDPEAFF
NA	TRBV30	TRBJ1-1	13	TRBD1	TGTGCCTGGGACAGGGGGCTAGACACTGAAGCTTTCTTT	CAWDRGLDTEAFF
once	TRBV3-1	TRBJ1-5	12	NA	TGTGCCAGCAGCGCGGTGAATCAGCCCCAGCATTTT	CASSAVNQPQHF
NA	TRBV29-1	TRBJ1-4	13	NA	TGCAGCGCCGGATGGAAGACTAATGAAAAACTGTTTTTT	CSAGWKTNEKLFF
NA	TRBV5-1	TRBJ2-2	16	NA	TGCGCCAGCAGCCCACAACCGGGGGTGAACACCGGGGAGCTGTTTTTT	CASSPQPGVNTGELFF
NA	TRBV30	TRBJ2-5	12	NA	TGTGCCTGGAGTGAACCTCGATTGACCCAGTACTTC	CAWSEPRLTQYF
NA	TRBV11-3	TRBJ2-1	13	NA	TGTGCCAGCAGCTTATCCCAAGGAAATGAGCAGTTCTTC	CASSLSQGNEQFF
NA	TRBV29-1	TRBJ2-7	13	NA	TGCAGCGTTGGAGCAGCTACGGGCTACGAGCAGTACTTC	CSVGAATGYEQYF
NA	TRBV12-3/TRBV12-4	TRBJ1-4	13	NA	TGTGCCAGCAGGCAGCGGATGAATGAAAAACTGTTTTTT	CASRQRMNEKLFF
NA	TRBV24-1	TRBJ2-3	13	TRBD1	TGTGCCACCAGTGATACAGGGGGCGATACGCAGTATTTT	CATSDTGGDTQYF
NA	TRBV28	TRBJ2-3	17	TRBD2	TGTGCCAGCAGTTCCGGGACTAGCGGGGGGTTCACAGATACGCAGTATTTT	CASSSGTSGGFTDTQYF
once	TRBV30	TRBJ1-2	13	NA	TGTGCCTGGGGATCGGCCCTTGGTGGTGGCTACACCTTC	CAWGSALGGGYTF
NA	TRBV11-2	TRBJ2-3	15	NA	TGTGCCAGCCGAGCGAGGGGGGCAAGAATTGATACGCAGTATTTT	CASRARGARIDTQYF
NA	TRBV4-2	TRBJ2-3	17	TRBD2	TGTGCCAGCAGCCGCGGACTAGCGGGGTATGGTACAGATACGCAGTATTTT	CASSRGLAGYGTDTQYF
NA	TRBV15	TRBJ1-5	14	NA	TGTGCCACCAGCCGGGGGGGAGGCAATCAGCCCCAGCATTTT	CATSRGGGNQPQHF
NA	TRBV5-1	TRBJ2-5	13	NA	TGCGCCAGCAGTAGACAGGCGGAAGAGACCCAGTACTTC	CASSRQAEETQYF
NA	TRBV30	TRBJ1-1	13	NA	TGTGCCTGGAATGGGCGGGTGAACACTGAAGCTTTCTTT	CAWNGRVNTEAFF
NA	TRBV30	TRBJ1-1	14	NA	TGTGCCTGGATTCTCCCCGGCATGAACACTGAAGCTTTCTTT	CAWILPGMNTEAFF
once	TRBV7-2	TRBJ1-2	15	NA	TGTGCCAGCAGCTCTAGCGACAGCGTGGTCTATGGCTACACCTTC	CASSSSDSVVYGYTF
NA	TRBV12-3/TRBV12-4	TRBJ2-3	14	NA	TGTGCCAGCAGTTTGGGGGGTAGGGCAGATACGCAGTATTTT	CASSLGGRADTQYF
NA	TRBV5-1	TRBJ1-1	13	NA	TGCGCCAGCAGCTTGGGGGTGCGTGATGAAGCTTTCTTT	CASSLGVRDEAFF
NA	TRBV20-1	TRBJ2-1	14	NA	TGCAGTGCTAGAGTTGGGACTCGCGAAAATGAGCAGTTCTTC	CSARVGTRENEQFF
NA	TRBV5-6	TRBJ2-5	12	NA	TGTGCCAGCAGCTTAGCTAGCCAGACCCAGTACTTC	CASSLASQTQYF
NA	TRBV30	TRBJ1-5	12	NA	TGTGCCTGGAGGTTGGGGAACCAGCCCCAGCATTTT	CAWRLGNQPQHF
NA	TRBV5-1	TRBJ1-1	14	NA	TGCGCCAGCAGCTTCTCGGGGAAGGGCACTGAAGCTTTCTTT	CASSFSGKGTEAFF
NA	TRBV30	TRBJ2-3	16	TRBD2	TGTGCCTGGATGTCCGGTCGGGGGGGCCATTTAGATACGCAGTATTTT	CAWMSGRGGHLDTQYF
NA	TRBV4-2	TRBJ1-5	15	NA	TGTGCCAGCAGCCAGGGGAGAGGGAGCAATCAGCCCCAGCATTTT	CASSQGRGSNQPQHF